This T cell receptor (beta chain) was obtained from a study of patients and donors after allogeneic stem cell transplantation. This clonotype has just a few counts. The CDR3 is 15 residues long. The J segment lost 10 bases and the V segment lost 6 bases, leaving 11 bases of the junction unmatched. TCRdb called the RT-PCR reads again in MiXCR, with one record for every CDR3 protein. In the table there are about a million distinct CDR3 sequences, roughly 17% of which are singletons. The V call is TRBV12-3 or TRBV12-4, the J call TRBJ2-1; 11 nucleotides line up with TRBD2. The material sequenced was blood, either unsorted or a sorted T cell fraction (not recorded which). The TCR was taken from a human donor who was either an allogeneic HSCT recipient or a stem cell or donor lymphocyte infusion donor (not recorded which). It is not recorded whose cells these are; they may come from a transplant donor. DNA of the CDR3: TGTGCCAGCAGCCCTGTAGCGGGGGGGCATGGGGAGCAGTTCTTC. Translating gives CASSPVAGGHGEQFF.